This is a list of T cell receptor beta chains from one sample in a study of cytomegalovirus exposure and HLA in healthy donors. Sequencing used immunoSEQ multiplex PCR; TCRdb keeps in-frame clones, though not all of them. The sample has 120,000 or so clones; around 86% are singletons. The sample was PBMCs. The receptors originated from a man aged 30 to 39 in good health and CMV-seronegative. The conserved cysteine and the conserved F or W are not part of the CDR3 here.

TRBV25-1,ASSWGQGRTQY
TRBV28,ASTLGTPYGYT
TRBV18,ASSPNWQETQY
TRBV7-9,ASSFEGGHIQY
TRBV27,ASSSTGSNSPLH
TRBV5-6,ASRGQAGDYGYT
TRBV10-3,AISPSGGDEQY
TRBV28,ASSLDRGGGNTIY
TRBV18,ASSPPGTGAHNEQF
TRBV6-5,ASNNRGGGYEQY
TRBV19,ASTDEGQLWNTIY